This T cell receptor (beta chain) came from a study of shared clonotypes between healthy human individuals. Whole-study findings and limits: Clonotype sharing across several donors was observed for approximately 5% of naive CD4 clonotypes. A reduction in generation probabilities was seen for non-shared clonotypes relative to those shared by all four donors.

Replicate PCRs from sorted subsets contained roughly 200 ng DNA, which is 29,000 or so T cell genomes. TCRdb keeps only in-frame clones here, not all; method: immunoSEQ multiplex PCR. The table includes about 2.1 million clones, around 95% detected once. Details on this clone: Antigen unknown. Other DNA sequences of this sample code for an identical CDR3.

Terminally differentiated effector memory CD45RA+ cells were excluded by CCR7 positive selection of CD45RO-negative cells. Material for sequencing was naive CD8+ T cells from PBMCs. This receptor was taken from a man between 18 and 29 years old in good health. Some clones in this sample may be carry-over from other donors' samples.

The chain's CDR3 is CSVGGLAGGNEQFF. DNA for the CDR3: TGCAGCGTTGGGGGACTAGCGGGAGGCAATGAGCAGTTCTTC. This chain joins TRBV29-1 and TRBJ2-1, with 15 bases aligning to TRBD2. The CDR3 consists of 14 residues. V shed 4 bases, J shed 6 bases, and the junction held 1 base outside the gene matches. Germline V gene lookup returns CDR1 SQVTM and CDR2 ANQGSEA.